The clone carrying this T cell receptor beta chain has at least ten counts. The antigen remains undetermined. The CDR3 goes on 3 residues after the read ends, and that part is filled in from the germline J gene. Germline CDR1 is SNHLY and CDR2 is FYNNEI. The CDR3 consists of 13 residues. Between the trimmed V and J ends, which lost 6 bases and 4 bases, there was a span of 13 bases. These data are taken from a study of T cell clonality in common variable immunodeficiency. Blood samples were heparinized, about 4.5 to 9 ml per donor. Regarding the study as a whole: Fewer TCRbeta clones were shared among CVID subjects than controls.

Generated by immunoSEQ multiplex PCR, the TCRdb table keeps only in-frame clones and is missing some. The sample yields about 42,000 clones, without any singletons. Sequenced sample: peripheral blood mononuclear cells. The receptor was isolated from a person aged 18 to 75 in good health. This chain connects TRBV2 to TRBJ2-7, with D perhaps matching TRBD1 (6 bases). The CDR3 sequence is CASSATGLYEQYF. The sequenced part of the CDR3 DNA is TGTGCCAGCAGCGCGACAGGTCTTTACGAG. Variable domain in full (rest from reference TRBV2 and TRBJ2-7): EPEVTQTPSHQVTQMGQEVILRCVPISNHLYFYWYRQILGQKVEFLVSFYNNEISEKSEIFDDQFSVERPDGSNFTLKIRSTKLEDSAMYFCASSATGLYEQYFGPGTRLTVT.